This T cell receptor (beta chain) was profiled in a study of CD8+ T cells in alopecia areata. Study results and caveats: Higher clonality and more expanded CD8+ clones appeared in lesional than normal scalp.

About this clone: What it recognizes is unknown.

Reverse transcribed after extraction, RNA yielded cDNA as the sequencing template. Only in-frame clones appear in the TCRdb table, and some are missing; sequencing was by immunoSEQ multiplex PCR. The data contain under 250,000 clones, 50% to 60% of them singletons. Germline V CDR1 and CDR2: SGHTA, FQGTGA. This CDR3 spans 13 amino acids. V lost 5 bases to trimming and J lost 4 bases; unmatched junction nucleotides: 4. The sample consisted of CD4+ T cells sorted from blood, taken at week 0. The chain carries TRBV7-3 and TRBJ1-1, with 7 bases matching TRBD1. This TCR came from a human donor with alopecia areata. CDR3 protein: CASSATGTTEAFF. The CDR3 nucleotides read TGTGCCAGCAGCGCGACAGGGACCACTGAAGCTTTCTTT.